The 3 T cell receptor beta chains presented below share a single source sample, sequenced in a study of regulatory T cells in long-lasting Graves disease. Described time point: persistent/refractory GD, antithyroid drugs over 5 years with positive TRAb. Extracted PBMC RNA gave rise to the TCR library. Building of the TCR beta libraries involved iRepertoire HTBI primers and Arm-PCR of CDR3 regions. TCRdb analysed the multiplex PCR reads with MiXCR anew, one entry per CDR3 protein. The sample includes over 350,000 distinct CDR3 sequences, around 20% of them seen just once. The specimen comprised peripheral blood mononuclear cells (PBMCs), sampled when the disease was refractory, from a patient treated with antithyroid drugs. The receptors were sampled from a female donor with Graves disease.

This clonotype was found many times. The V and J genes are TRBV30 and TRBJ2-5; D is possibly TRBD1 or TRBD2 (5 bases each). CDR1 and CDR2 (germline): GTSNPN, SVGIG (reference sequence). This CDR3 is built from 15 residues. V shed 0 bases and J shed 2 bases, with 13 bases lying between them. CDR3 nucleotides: TGTGCCTGGAGTGTTCTCGGGACCCCACAAGAGACCCAGTACTTC. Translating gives CAWSVLGTPQETQYF.

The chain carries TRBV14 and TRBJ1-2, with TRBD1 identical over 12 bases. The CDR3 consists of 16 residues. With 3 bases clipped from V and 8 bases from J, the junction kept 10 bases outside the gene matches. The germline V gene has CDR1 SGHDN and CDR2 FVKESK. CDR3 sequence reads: CASSQAWDRGQDGYTF. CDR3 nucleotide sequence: TGTGCCAGCAGCCAGGCCTGGGACAGGGGGCAAGACGGCTACACCTTC.

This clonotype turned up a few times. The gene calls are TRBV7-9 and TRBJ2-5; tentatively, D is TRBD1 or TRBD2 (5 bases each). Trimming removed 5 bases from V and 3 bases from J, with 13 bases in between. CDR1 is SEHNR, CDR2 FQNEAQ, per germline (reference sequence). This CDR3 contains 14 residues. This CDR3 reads CASSPRGSEETQYF. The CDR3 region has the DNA TGTGCCAGCAGCCCACGGGGCTCTGAAGAGACCCAGTACTTC. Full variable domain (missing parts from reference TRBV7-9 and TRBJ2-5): DTGVSQNPRHKITKRGQNVTFRCDPISEHNRLYWYRQTLGQGPEFLTYFQNEAQLEKSRLLSDRFSAERPKGSFSTLEIQRTEQGDSAMYLCASSPRGSEETQYFGPGTRLLVL.